The 28 T cell receptor beta chains given below trace back to one sample, sequenced in a study of cytomegalovirus exposure and HLA in healthy donors. Primers: 60 Vbeta forward and 13 Jbeta reverse. The table came from immunoSEQ multiplex PCR; TCRdb's copy has only in-frame clones and leaves some out. The sample lists roughly 80,000 clones; roughly 65% were seen once. Sequenced sample: PBMCs. Receptors were obtained from a male donor in good health and CMV-seropositive.

The rearrangement uses TRBV27 and TRBJ2-7, with 10 bases lining up with TRBD1. Germline V gene sequence: CDR1 MNHEY, CDR2 SMNVEV (reference sequence). The trim removed 3 bases at V and 0 bases at J, leaving 8 bases unmatched. The CDR3 consists of 17 residues. CDR3 sequence (DNA): TGTGCCAGCAGTTTGAGACAGGGGGCTAGGAGCTCCTACGAGCAGTACTTC. It specifies CASSLRQGARSSYEQYF.

In DNA, the CDR3 is TGTGCCAGCAGCCCCCTTAAGGGAACCATAGGGACAGGGGGCTACGAGCAGTACTTC. Translated: CASSPLKGTIGTGGYEQYF. This sequence joins TRBV7-6 and TRBJ2-7; TRBD1 agrees at 11 bases. The J segment lost 3 bases and the V segment lost 5 bases, leaving 18 bases of the junction unmatched. The CDR3 length is 19 residues. Germline V gene data show CDR1 as SGHVS and CDR2 as FNYEAQ. The entire variable domain, with the rest obtained from reference TRBV7-6 and TRBJ2-7, is as follows: GAGVSQSPRYKVTKRGQDVALRCDPISGHVSLYWYRQALGQGPEFLTYFNYEAQQDKSGLPNDRFSAERPEGSISTLTIQRTEQRDSAMYRCASSPLKGTIGTGGYEQYFGPGTRLTVT.

The V and J genes are TRBV18 and TRBJ1-5; D possibly corresponds to TRBD1 (6 bases). CDR1 and CDR2 from the germline V gene are KGHSH and LQKENI. The CDR3 length is 14 residues. Trimming shortened V by 4 bases and J by 1 base, and 8 bases separated the two germline ends. The CDR3 loop reads CASSLGGSNQPQHF. The DNA for the CDR3 is TGTGCCAGCTCACTAGGGGGAAGCAATCAGCCCCAGCATTTT. The full variable domain, completed using reference TRBV18 and TRBJ1-5, is NAGVMQNPRHLVRRRGQEARLRCSPMKGHSHVYWYRQLPEEGLKFMVYLQKENIIDESGMPKERFSAEFPKEGPSILRIQQVVRGDSAAYFCASSLGGSNQPQHFGDGTRLSIL.

In this sample, this clone turned up a few times. The chain recombines TRBV18 with TRBJ1-2, with D possibly TRBD1 on 5 matching bases. This CDR3 region has 13 residues. The germline V gene encodes CDR1 KGHSH and CDR2 LQKENI. Trimming left V 3 bases short and J 8 bases short, with 13 bases between. The CDR3 bases are TGTGCCAGCTCACCCCAGGGTGGTAGAGGCTACACCTTC. It translates to CASSPQGGRGYTF.

This clone was observed a handful of times. The chain carries TRBV7-2 and TRBJ2-2; the D gene is possibly TRBD2 (6 bases). Germline V CDR1 and CDR2: SGHTA, FQGNSA. CDR3 size: 15 residues. V shed 5 bases and J shed 3 bases, with 13 bases lying between them. CDR3 sequence: CASSRRTGDTGELFF. The CDR3 coding sequence is TGTGCCAGCAGCCGAAGGACGGGAGACACCGGGGAGCTGTTTTTT. The full variable domain, in which reference TRBV7-2 and TRBJ2-2 provide the parts outside the CDR3, is GAGVSQSPSNKVTEKGKDVELRCDPISGHTALYWYRQSLGQGLEFLIYFQGNSAPDKSGLPSDRFSAERTGGSVSTLTIQRTQQEDSAVYLCASSRRTGDTGELFFGEGSRLTVL.

V usage is TRBV29-1 and J usage is TRBJ2-1; TRBD1 aligns across 9 bases. The junction had 6 bases not matched to a gene; V was cut back by 5 bases and J by 4 bases. Germline assignment: CDR1 SQVTM and CDR2 ANQGSEA. This CDR3 region has 14 residues. DNA of the CDR3: TGCAGCGTTACCGGGACAGGGCGTTACAATGAGCAGTTCTTC. This translates into CSVTGTGRYNEQFF.

This clone was seen a few times. The chain uses TRBV28 and TRBJ1-2; D perhaps matches TRBD1 (6 bases). CDR1 and CDR2 from the germline V gene are MDHEN and SYDVKM. The V and J ends lost 5 bases and 5 bases respectively, with 12 bases between them. The CDR3 contains 13 residues. The CDR3 bases are TGTGCCAGCAGTCCCCGGACAGTTTATGGCTACACCTTC. This translates into CASSPRTVYGYTF.

The chain is built from TRBV18 and TRBJ1-5, with D possibly matching TRBD1 (5 bases). The germline gives CDR1 KGHSH, CDR2 LQKENI. The germline V and J ends were trimmed by 3 bases and 2 bases, with 14 bases remaining between them. The CDR3 loop spans 16 amino acids. CDR3 amino acids: CASSPSGARGNQPQHF. As DNA, the CDR3 is TGTGCCAGCTCACCGAGCGGGGCTCGGGGCAATCAGCCCCAGCATTTT.

The CDR3 reads CATSRDVGTFSYEQYF. Here the CDR3 DNA reads TGTGCCACCAGCAGAGATGTCGGTACTTTTTCCTACGAGCAGTACTTC. The V call is TRBV15, the J call TRBJ2-7; D gene ambiguous. Germline-derived CDR1 and CDR2 are LNHNV and YYDKDF (reference sequence). The length of the CDR3 is 16 residues. V lost 0 bases, J lost 1 base, and 13 bases lay in between. Supplemented by reference TRBV15 and TRBJ2-7, the full variable domain reads DAMVIQNPRYQVTQFGKPVTLSCSQTLNHNVMYWYQQKSSQAPKLLFHYYDKDFNNEADTPDNFQSRRPNTSFCFLDIRSPGLGDTAMYLCATSRDVGTFSYEQYFGPGTRLTVT.

This chain links TRBV2 with TRBJ1-4, with TRBD1 as a possible D gene (5 bases). CDR1 is SNHLY, CDR2 FYNNEI, per germline. V was trimmed by 10 bases and J by 8 bases, leaving 17 bases between them. The CDR3 totals 13 residues. CDR3 in amino acids: CAIGGDPTEKLFF. Written as DNA, the CDR3 is TGTGCCATCGGGGGGGATCCAACAGAAAAACTGTTTTTT.

The chain employs TRBV27 and TRBJ1-4; TRBD1 might be the D (6 bases). Germline V lookup: CDR1 MNHEY, CDR2 SMNVEV (reference sequence). V was pared by 5 bases and J by 10 bases, with 14 bases between. The CDR3 sequence is 13 residues long. CDR3 sequence (DNA): TGTGCCAGCAGTCCGGCACAGGGTGGAAAACTGTTTTTT. Protein sequence: CASSPAQGGKLFF.

The chain is built from TRBV4-2 and TRBJ2-3; TRBD2 matches at 15 bases. Germline values: CDR1 LGHNA, CDR2 YNFKEQ. V was pared by 2 bases and J by 3 bases, with 6 bases of the junction left unmatched. The CDR3 loop spans 18 amino acids. DNA of the CDR3: TGTGCCAGCAGCCAACCGGGACTAGCGGGGGGAGGGACAGATACGCAGTATTTT. It encodes CASSQPGLAGGGTDTQYF.

This clone was observed a few times. The CDR3 here is CASSLMAGSEQYF. Here the CDR3 DNA reads TGTGCCAGCAGCTTAATGGCGGGGTCTGAGCAGTACTTC. V usage is TRBV7-2 and J usage is TRBJ2-7; possibly TRBD2 for D (6 bases). The CDR3 runs 13 residues. The V end lost 2 bases, the J end lost 7 bases, and 12 bases lay between the germline ends. From germline, CDR1 is SGHTA and CDR2 FQGNSA.

The chain carries TRBV5-4 and TRBJ2-1; 7 bases match TRBD2. The CDR3 consists of 15 residues. V dropped 5 bases and J dropped 5; count of bases not matched to a gene: 10. Looked up from germline, CDR1 is SGHNT and CDR2 is YYREEE (reference sequence). In DNA form, the CDR3 reads TGTGCCAGCAGTCCCGGGGAGCGGGGAAACAATGAGCAGTTCTTC. It yields the protein CASSPGERGNNEQFF. Full variable domain (outside the CDR3, taken from reference TRBV5-4 and TRBJ2-1): ETGVTQSPTHLIKTRGQQVTLRCSSQSGHNTVSWYQQALGQGPQFIFQYYREEENGRGNFPPRFSGLQFPNYSSELNVNALELDDSALYLCASSPGERGNNEQFFGPGTRLTVL.

This chain links TRBV6-1 with TRBJ1-2; 8 bases align to TRBD1. Germline-derived CDR1 and CDR2 are MNHNS and SASEGT. The V and J ends lost 6 bases and 0 bases, in that order; junction bases with no gene match: 6. This CDR3 is 15 amino acids long. This chain's CDR3 is CASSVGTGPNYGYTF. As DNA, the CDR3 is TGTGCCAGCAGCGTCGGGACAGGACCTAACTATGGCTACACCTTC.

V usage is TRBV7-7 and J usage is TRBJ2-3; 9 bases agree with TRBD2. The V gene end was trimmed by 5 bases and the J gene end by 4 bases; junction bases not matched to a gene: 7. Germline V CDR1 and CDR2: SSHAT, FNYEAQ (reference sequence). CDR3 size: 15 residues. This CDR3 is CASSRGLAQADTQYF. In DNA, the CDR3 is TGTGCCAGCAGCCGCGGACTAGCGCAGGCAGATACGCAGTATTTT.

The V and J genes are TRBV7-2 and TRBJ2-2; the D gene is possibly TRBD1 (6 bases). V lost 6 bases, J lost 7 bases, and 12 bases lay in between. Germline V CDR1 and CDR2: SGHTA, FQGNSA. The CDR3 totals 13 residues. The CDR3 loop reads CASRQGLIGELFF. The CDR3 DNA reads TGTGCCAGCAGACAGGGATTGATCGGGGAGCTGTTTTTT.

The rearrangement uses TRBV30 and TRBJ1-1, with a possible D match to TRBD1 (6 bases). This CDR3 region has 12 residues. Trimming left V 3 bases short and J 8 bases short, with 13 bases between. The V gene's germline CDR1 is GTSNPN and CDR2 SVGIG (reference sequence). The CDR3 DNA reads as TGTGCCTGGAGGGGGCAGGGGATAGAAGCTTTCTTT. Translation gives CAWRGQGIEAFF. The whole variable domain, filled in from reference TRBV30 and TRBJ1-1, reads SQTIHQWPATLVQPVGSPLSLECTVEGTSNPNLYWYRQAAGRGLQLLFYSVGIGQISSEVPQNLSASRPQDRQFILSSKKLLLSDSGFYLCAWRGQGIEAFFGQGTRLTVV.

Concerning this clone: A much larger clone differs by one base, so this may be a read error. This chain connects TRBV7-3 to TRBJ1-2; 8 bases match TRBD1. Germline V gene data show CDR1 as SGHTA and CDR2 as FQGTGA. J was trimmed by 3 bases and V by 4 bases; bases with no gene match: 1. The CDR3 runs 13 residues. The CDR3 is CASSSDRDYGYTF. The DNA of the CDR3 is TGTGCCAGCAGCTCGGACAGGGACTATGGCTACACCTTC. The whole variable domain, filled in from reference TRBV7-3 and TRBJ1-2, reads GAGVSQTPSNKVTEKGKYVELRCDPISGHTALYWYRQSLGQGPEFLIYFQGTGAADDSGLPNDRFFAVRPEGSVSTLKIQRTERGDSAVYLCASSSDRDYGYTFGSGTRLTVV.

The chain uses TRBV14 and TRBJ1-6; D possibly corresponds to TRBD1 (5 bases). The CDR3 sequence is 14 residues long. Deletions cut 3 bases from V and 5 bases from J, with 8 bases between. Germline assignment: CDR1 SGHDN and CDR2 FVKESK. CDR3 nucleotides: TGTGCCAGCAGCCACCGGGGGGATAATTCACCCCTCCACTTT. Its translation is CASSHRGDNSPLHF.

The gene calls are TRBV7-8 and TRBJ2-5; TRBD2 matches 12 bases. The germline gives CDR1 SGHVS, CDR2 FQNEAQ. CDR3 length: 17 residues. V was clipped by 4 bases and J by 5 bases; unmatched bases: 11. CDR3 in amino acids: CASSSLAGGRERETQYF. The DNA of the CDR3 is TGTGCCAGCAGCTCACTAGCGGGAGGACGGGAGAGGGAGACCCAGTACTTC. Complete variable domain (other parts from reference TRBV7-8 and TRBJ2-5): GAGVSQSPRYKVAKRGQDVALRCDPISGHVSLFWYQQALGQGPEFLTYFQNEAQLDKSGLPSDRFFAERPEGSVSTLKIQRTQQEDSAVYLCASSSLAGGRERETQYFGPGTRLLVL.

The rearrangement joins TRBV14 to TRBJ2-2; a possible D gene is TRBD1 (6 bases). V lost 3 bases and J 1 base, leaving 12 bases between the germline ends. Germline CDR1 and CDR2: SGHDN and FVKESK. The CDR3 length is 16 residues. CDR3: CASSHIWTENTGELFF. CDR3 nucleotide sequence: TGTGCCAGCAGCCATATCTGGACAGAGAACACCGGGGAGCTGTTTTTT. Filled out from reference TRBV14 and TRBJ2-2, the complete variable domain reads EAGVTQFPSHSVIEKGQTVTLRCDPISGHDNLYWYRRVMGKEIKFLLHFVKESKQDESGMPNNRFLAERTGGTYSTLKVQPAELEDSGVYFCASSHIWTENTGELFFGEGSRLTVL.

This clone has a handful of counts. The rearrangement joins TRBV19 to TRBJ1-5, with 9 bases identical to TRBD1. Germline V CDR1 and CDR2: LNHDA, SQIVND (reference sequence). Trimming cost V 6 bases and J 9 bases; bases outside gene matches: 12. The CDR3 sequence is 15 residues long. CDR3 region: CASSPGTGLQWPQHF. Written as DNA, the CDR3 is TGTGCCAGTAGCCCCGGGACAGGGCTTCAATGGCCCCAGCATTTT.

The chain employs TRBV6-5 and TRBJ1-4; no reliable D call. Trimming left V 1 base short and J 0 bases short, with 3 bases between. Germline V gene data show CDR1 as MNHEY and CDR2 as SVGAGI. The CDR3 consists of 14 residues. The CDR3 region is CASSYFATNEKLFF. In DNA form, the CDR3 reads TGTGCCAGCAGTTACTTCGCAACTAATGAAAAACTGTTTTTT.

This clone has more than one count but fewer than ten. The chain uses TRBV28 and TRBJ1-2, with a weak D call TRBD1 (6 bases). V was shortened by 6 bases and J by 5 bases, with 10 bases between the two germline ends. The CDR3 loop spans 12 amino acids. Germline V gene lookup returns CDR1 MDHEN and CDR2 SYDVKM. CDR3: CASSGTNYGYTF. As DNA, the CDR3 is TGTGCCAGCAGCGGGACAAATTATGGCTACACCTTC.

The chain has TRBV15 and TRBJ2-3, with D possibly matching TRBD2 (6 bases). Germline assignment: CDR1 LNHNV and CDR2 YYDKDF (reference sequence). V was pared by 1 base and J by 2 bases, with 13 bases between. The CDR3 runs 16 residues. CDR3 coding DNA: TGTGCCACCAGCAGAGGGGGGACGGGACTCACAGATACGCAGTATTTT. Amino acids: CATSRGGTGLTDTQYF.

The chain recombines TRBV5-6 with TRBJ2-7, with unresolved D. This CDR3 comprises 12 residues. Trimming took off 0 bases at V and 4 bases at J, with 5 bases between the two ends. The germline V gene has CDR1 SGHDT and CDR2 YYEEEE. CDR3 residues: CASSLVAYEQYF. CDR3 sequence (DNA): TGTGCCAGCAGCTTGGTCGCGTACGAGCAGTACTTC.

The rearrangement joins TRBV29-1 to TRBJ2-5; TRBD1 matches at 8 bases. V dropped 5 bases and J dropped 11; count of bases not matched to a gene: 7. The V gene's germline CDR1 is SQVTM and CDR2 ANQGSEA. This CDR3 is built from 11 residues. The CDR3 sequence: CSVLTGDEQYF. As DNA, the CDR3 is TGCAGCGTTTTGACAGGGGATGAGCAGTACTTC.